Sequencing of this T cell receptor beta chain was carried out in a study of blood T cell repertoires in COVID-19 (TCRdb year 2020). Concerning the study at large: Collaborator samples came from the United States, Italy and Spain and covered acute and convalescent phases of COVID-19. The material from the prospective study consisted of cDNA or gDNA derived from T cells, B-cell-depleted T cells, or PBMCs. Subjects who had been exposed to COVID-19, were actively infected with it, or had recovered from it provided the deeply sampled blood TCRbeta repertoires that made up the dataset. A freely available public database, intended as a resource for researchers studying the immune response to SARS-CoV-2, is where the repertoires were released. The samples were drawn from two sources: the first 160 participants of the ongoing ImmuneRACE study, and 1,200 or so subjects contributed by 6 global collaborators. A de-identified subject ID, COVID-19 status, age in years and sex were almost always included in the sample metadata. Where available, HLA class I and class II types were obtained from metadata supplied by the sample provider rather than from assay-based typing.

Broad study findings and their caveats: Clinical and demographic metadata were provided uncurated, with the amount varying by source and participant.

At one collaborating source in Seattle, patients were enrolled during active infection and were followed longitudinally through the course of disease. Collaborating institutions collected whole blood in K2EDTA tubes following their own protocols. For TCRbeta analysis, collaborator samples were shipped as frozen whole blood, as isolated PBMCs, or as DNA extracted from either sample type. A few counts support this clone. Its recognized antigen is unknown. Qualities for individual bases were not recorded, and no much larger clone is one base off. The CDR3, from cysteine to phenylalanine, totals 15 residues. The read is trimmed to its CDR3 DNA, 45 bases read in frame from base 1. CDR1 and CDR2 were assigned from the germline V gene (reference sequence) as LNHDA and SQIVND. Trimming takes 5 bases from V and 4 bases from J, and the germline ends sit 15 bases apart. The immunoSEQ Assay, a bias-controlled multiplex PCR, was used to amplify TCRbeta CDR3 regions from genomic DNA. Turning to the authors' computational methods: The number of nucleated cells in each sample was estimated from the amplification of reference gene primers within the assay. To quantify the absolute abundance of each unique TCRbeta CDR3 rearrangement, sequence reads were collapsed and filtered. For each sample, productive Simpson clonality was calculated by taking the square root of Simpson's diversity index across productive rearrangements. This immuneACCESS table, as held by TCRdb, lists in-frame sequences with V and J called but not all clones. Of the missing ones, under half trace to an unresolved V gene in checked studies; the others have no known cause. V, J and clone size are those of that table, while D and trimming were read from the DNA. The sample yields about 530,000 clones; roughly nine tenths were counted once. Of the sample, about 8.2% is held by the ten largest clones.

The chain is made from TRBV19 and TRBJ1-5, and the D gene may be TRBD1, 6 bases matching. Material: peripheral blood. The source is a woman between 45 and 65 years old with COVID-19, enrolled during active disease. The CDR3 is CASSPTGIKNQPQHF. In nucleotide form, the sequence is TGTGCCAGTAGTCCTACAGGGATAAAGAATCAGCCCCAGCATTTT.